This TCR beta chain was identified in a study of CD8+ T cells in alopecia areata. Study information: Administration of oral tofacitinib to treated patients was at 5 to 10 mg twice daily. Once tofacitinib had been taken for 6 to 18 months, 6 months off drug followed.

Documented treatment: oral pan-JAK inhibitor, 5-10 mg twice daily. Study conclusions and caveats: The treated group had a single nonresponder, limiting CD8+ expansion-response conclusions. Against the mouse data, patients shared TCRs less clearly, possibly for HLA reasons.

On this clone itself: The antigen is undetermined.

cDNA reverse transcribed from extracted RNA served as the sequencing template. Assay used: immunoSEQ multiplex PCR; TCRdb lists only in-frame clones, some missing. The top ten clones hold 0.95% to 1.5% of a sample with hundreds of thousands of clones, roughly 66% of them seen once. V shed 6 bases and J 1 base; nucleotides not matched to a gene: 7. This CDR3 is 15 amino acids long. Germline V gene data show CDR1 as MNHEY and CDR2 as SVGAGI. The sequence was collected from a human donor with alopecia areata. This chain uses TRBV6-5 with TRBJ1-1, with 8 bases matching TRBD1. This sample comprised CD4+ T cells sorted from blood, obtained around week 46, from a patient treated with tofacitinib. The CDR3 sequence: CASSTRGHRNTEAFF. The DNA of the CDR3 is TGTGCCAGCAGCACCAGGGGGCATCGGAACACTGAAGCTTTCTTT.